Listed here is a single TCR beta chain. This record belongs to a study of blood T cell repertoires in COVID-19. From germline, CDR1 is GTSNPN and CDR2 SVGIG (reference sequence). This CDR3 region has 16 residues. V dropped 2 bases and J dropped 2 bases, with 16 bases sitting between them. Source study methods: Amplification of reference gene primers was used by the study to estimate nucleated cell counts. Method: immunoSEQ multiplex PCR; TCRdb's copy keeps in-frame clones and lacks some. V and J calls and clone size are copied from that table; D and trimming were computed from the DNA. The table records some 96,000 clones, approximately 87% of them present only once.

This sequence joins TRBV30 and TRBJ1-3; possibly TRBD1 for D (6 bases). Source material: peripheral blood. This TCR was recovered from a human donor in a cohort sampled during active COVID-19. The CDR3 sequence: CAWSSSGGAAGNTIYF. In DNA form, the CDR3 reads TGTGCCTGGAGTTCTTCGGGGGGGGCAGCTGGAAACACCATATATTTT.